This T cell receptor (beta chain) was retrieved from a study of beta chain features in type 1 diabetes. Study-level points and caveats: Compared to healthy donors, patients appeared to have naive, central memory and Treg TCRB repertoires that were more alike. Researchers report that Type 1 diabetes patients had moderately but significantly shorter TCRB CDR3s across all four CD4+ subsets.

V was pared by 5 bases and J by 2 bases, with 13 bases between. The CDR3 has 14 residues. Germline values: CDR1 SGHTA, CDR2 FQGNSA. Expressed TCRB transcripts were sequenced because the entire RNA isolate underwent reverse transcription. The method was immunoSEQ multiplex PCR; TCRdb's version includes in-frame clones alone and lacks a portion of them. Of about 650,000 clones listed, 9.5% to 15% are singletons. Via the markers CD45RO/CCR7/CD25/CD127/CD95/CD27, stem cell-like memory, regulatory, central memory and naive CD4+ cells were sorted. Turning to this clone: What it recognizes is unknown.

Material for sequencing was naive CD4+ T cells from blood. The receptor's source is a man younger than 40 with type 1 diabetes. This chain uses TRBV7-2 with TRBJ2-7, with D possibly matching TRBD2 (6 bases). DNA for the CDR3: TGTGCCAGCAGCCCTCGGACTACCGCCTACGAGCAGTACTTC. As protein: CASSPRTTAYEQYF.